This T cell receptor (beta chain) was found in a study of T cell responses to AZD1222 COVID-19 vaccine. About the study: Samples with a second dose at about 4 or about 12 weeks were pooled together.

Here immunoSEQ multiplex PCR was the method, and the copy in TCRdb shows in-frame clones only, minus some. The data hold over 100,000 clones, with roughly 90% observed a single time. This CDR3 has 14 amino acids. Looked up from germline, CDR1 is SGHRS and CDR2 is YFSETQ. The V end was cut by 5 bases, the J end by 0 bases, with 11 bases between. Study-wide findings and caveats: Seropositive status at baseline applied to only five or six AZD1222 recipients. The sample set comprised mostly white British donors with more females, and clonal diversity was possibly underestimated. Samples come after the peak T cell response, not at day 14.

Points on this clone: Antigen: not known.

The sequence came from an adult in good health. Sequencing was performed on peripheral blood, taken on day 0 of AZD1222 vaccination. V and J are TRBV5-1 and TRBJ1-1; D remains unclear. The CDR3 DNA reads as TGCGCCAGCAGGCTGGCCATCTTGAACACTGAAGCTTTCTTT. Amino acid sequence: CASRLAILNTEAFF.